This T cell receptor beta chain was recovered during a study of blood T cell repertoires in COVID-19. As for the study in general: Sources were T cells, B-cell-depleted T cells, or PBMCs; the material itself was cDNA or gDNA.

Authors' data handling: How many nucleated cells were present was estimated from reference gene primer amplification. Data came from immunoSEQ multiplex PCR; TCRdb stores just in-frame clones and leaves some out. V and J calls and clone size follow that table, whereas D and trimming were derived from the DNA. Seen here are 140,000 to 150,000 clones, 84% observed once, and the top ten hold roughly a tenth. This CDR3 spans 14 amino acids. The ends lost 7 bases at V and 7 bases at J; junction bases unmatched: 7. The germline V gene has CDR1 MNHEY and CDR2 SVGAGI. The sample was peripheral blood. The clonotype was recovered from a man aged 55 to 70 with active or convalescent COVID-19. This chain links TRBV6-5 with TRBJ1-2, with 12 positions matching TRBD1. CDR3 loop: CASKGTGGASGYTF. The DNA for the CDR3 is TGTGCCAGCAAAGGGACAGGGGGCGCGAGTGGCTACACCTTC.